This T cell receptor (beta chain) is from a study of blood T cell repertoires in COVID-19. The protocol was immunoSEQ multiplex PCR, while the TCRdb copy is restricted to in-frame clones and leaves out a portion. The sample has tens of thousands of clones; around 86% are singletons. It was during active infection that Seattle patients were enrolled and then longitudinally followed. CDR1 is MDHEN, CDR2 SYDVKM, per germline. With V trimmed by 6 bases and J by 5 bases, 6 bases remained unmatched. The CDR3 sequence is 14 residues long. J is TRBJ1-1 and V is TRBV28, with 10 bases aligning to TRBD1. Source material: peripheral blood. This sequence was found in a woman at least 80 years old with COVID-19, enrolled during active disease. This chain's CDR3 is CASRRQGAKTEAFF. CDR3 coding DNA: TGTGCCAGCAGGCGACAGGGGGCCAAAACTGAAGCTTTCTTT.